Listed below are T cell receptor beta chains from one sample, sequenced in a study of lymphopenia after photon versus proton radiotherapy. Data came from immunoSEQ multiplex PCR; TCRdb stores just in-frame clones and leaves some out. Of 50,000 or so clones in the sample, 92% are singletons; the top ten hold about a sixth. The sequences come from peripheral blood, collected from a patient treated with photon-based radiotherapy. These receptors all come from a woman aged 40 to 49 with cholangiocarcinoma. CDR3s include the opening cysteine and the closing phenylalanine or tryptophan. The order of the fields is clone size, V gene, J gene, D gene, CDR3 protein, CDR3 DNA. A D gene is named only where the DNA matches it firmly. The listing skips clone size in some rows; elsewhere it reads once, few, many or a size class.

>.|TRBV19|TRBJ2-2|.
CASSARALNTGELFF
TGTGCCAGTAGTGCCCGCGCTTTGAACACCGGGGAGCTGTTTTTT
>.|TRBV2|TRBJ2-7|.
CASSSHYEQYF
TGTGCCAGCAGCTCGCACTACGAGCAGTACTTC
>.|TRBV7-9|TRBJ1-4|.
CASSRTQTSTNEKLFF
TGTGCCAGCAGCCGGACACAAACCTCAACTAATGAAAAACTGTTTTTT
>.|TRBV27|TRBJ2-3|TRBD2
CASSYSGLAGGLSTDTQYF
TGTGCCAGCAGTTACTCGGGACTAGCGGGGGGGCTTAGCACAGATACGCAGTATTTT
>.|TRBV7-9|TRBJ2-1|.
CASSLDGLSSYNEQFF
TGTGCCAGCAGCTTAGACGGTTTAAGCTCCTACAATGAGCAGTTCTTC
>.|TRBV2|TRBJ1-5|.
CASSEQGREFGQPQHF
TGTGCCAGCAGTGAACAGGGGAGGGAGTTTGGTCAGCCCCAGCATTTT
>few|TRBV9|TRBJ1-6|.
CASSVAAGRQVNSPLHF
TGTGCCAGCAGCGTAGCTGCCGGGCGCCAGGTTAATTCACCCCTCCACTTT
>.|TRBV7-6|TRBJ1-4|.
CASSLQALRNEKLFF
TGTGCCAGCAGTTTACAGGCTCTCAGGAATGAAAAACTGTTTTTT
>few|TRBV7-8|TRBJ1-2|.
CASSLGLHGYTF
TGTGCCAGCAGCTTAGGACTTCATGGCTACACCTTC
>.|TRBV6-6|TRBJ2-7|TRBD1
CASSYSGQGGYEQYF
TGTGCCAGCAGTTACTCGGGACAGGGGGGCTACGAGCAGTACTTC
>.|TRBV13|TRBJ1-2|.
CASSERNNYGYTF
TGTGCCAGCAGCGAGAGAAATAACTATGGCTACACCTTC
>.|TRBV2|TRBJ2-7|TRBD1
CASSPTGASYEQYF
TGTGCCAGCAGTCCCACAGGGGCCTCCTACGAGCAGTACTTC
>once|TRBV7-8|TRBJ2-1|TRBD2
CASSHPGGREVEGDEQFF
TGTGCCAGCAGCCACCCCGGGGGGCGGGAGGTCGAGGGCGATGAGCAGTTCTTC
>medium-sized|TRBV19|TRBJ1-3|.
CASSPVWNSGNTIYF
TGTGCCAGTAGTCCTGTGTGGAACTCTGGAAACACCATATATTTT
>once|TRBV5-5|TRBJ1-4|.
CASSLGQLNEKLFF
TGTGCCAGCAGCTTGGGGCAGCTTAATGAAAAACTGTTTTTT
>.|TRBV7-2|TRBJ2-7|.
CASRTGRGTEQYF
TGTGCCAGCAGGACAGGTCGGGGGACCGAGCAGTACTTC
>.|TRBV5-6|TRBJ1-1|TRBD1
CASSETGRNTEAFF
TGTGCCAGCAGCGAGACAGGGAGGAACACTGAAGCTTTCTTT
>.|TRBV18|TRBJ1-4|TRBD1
CASSSGQGGVDEKLFF
TGTGCCAGCTCATCAGGACAGGGTGGTGTGGATGAAAAACTGTTTTTT
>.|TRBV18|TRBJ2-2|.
CASSPRTTNTGELFF
TGTGCCAGCTCACCTAGGACTACAAACACCGGGGAGCTGTTTTTT
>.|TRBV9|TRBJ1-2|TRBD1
CASSVFDKTGGYGYTF
TGTGCCAGCAGCGTTTTTGATAAAACAGGGGGTTATGGCTACACCTTC
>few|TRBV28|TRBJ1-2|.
CASSQNLGGANYGYTF
TGTGCCAGCAGTCAGAACCTCGGAGGAGCGAACTATGGCTACACCTTC
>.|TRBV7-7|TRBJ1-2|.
CASSLRTPNYGYTF
TGTGCTAGCAGCTTACGTACCCCTAACTATGGCTACACCTTC
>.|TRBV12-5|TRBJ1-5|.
CASGPGVQVSNQPQHF
TGTGCTAGTGGTCCCGGGGTCCAGGTCAGCAATCAGCCCCAGCATTTT
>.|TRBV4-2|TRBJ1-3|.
CASSQEGRGVKDTIYF
TGTGCCAGCAGCCAAGAAGGTCGGGGGGTCAAGGACACCATATATTTT
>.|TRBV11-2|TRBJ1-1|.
CASTLSTEAFF
TGTGCCAGCACCCTGTCGACTGAAGCTTTCTTT
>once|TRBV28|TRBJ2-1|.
CASSRQDSYNEQFF
TGTGCCAGCAGTAGGCAGGACTCCTACAATGAGCAGTTCTTC
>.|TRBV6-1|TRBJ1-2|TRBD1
CASSEAWDSPNF
TGTGCCAGCAGTGAAGCTTGGGACAGTCCCAACTTC
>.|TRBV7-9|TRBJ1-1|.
CASSWTQDTEAFF
TGTGCCAGCAGCTGGACACAGGACACTGAAGCTTTCTTT
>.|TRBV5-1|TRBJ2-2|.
CASSTGGGNTGELFF
TGCGCCAGCAGCACCGGAGGGGGCAACACCGGGGAGCTGTTTTTT
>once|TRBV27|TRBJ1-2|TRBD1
CASSLKRTGDYGYTF
TGTGCCAGCAGTCTTAAGAGGACAGGGGACTATGGCTACACCTTC
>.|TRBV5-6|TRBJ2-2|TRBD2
CASSFAGTTVLNTGELFF
TGTGCCAGCAGTTTCGCCGGGACTACCGTCTTGAACACCGGGGAGCTGTTTTTT
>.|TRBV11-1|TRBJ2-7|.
CASSPGKWSYEQYF
TGTGCCAGCAGCCCCGGGAAGTGGTCCTACGAGCAGTACTTC
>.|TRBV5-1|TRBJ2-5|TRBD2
CASSLEPGLGRTQYF
TGCGCCAGCAGCTTGGAGCCGGGACTAGGGCGGACCCAGTACTTC
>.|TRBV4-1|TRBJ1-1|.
CASSQGGGQDTEAFF
TGCGCCAGCAGCCAAGGAGGGGGGCAGGACACTGAAGCTTTCTTT
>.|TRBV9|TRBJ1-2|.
CASSVGLTGWVGYTF
TGTGCCAGCAGCGTAGGGCTTACAGGGTGGGTTGGCTACACCTTC
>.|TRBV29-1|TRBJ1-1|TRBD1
CSAKAGTGNTEAFF
TGCAGCGCAAAGGCCGGGACAGGGAACACTGAAGCTTTCTTT
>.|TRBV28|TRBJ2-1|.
CASSYGSYNEQFF
TGTGCCAGCAGTTACGGGAGTTACAATGAGCAGTTCTTC
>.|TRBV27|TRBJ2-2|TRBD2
CASSKAGTRPFGELFF
TGTGCCAGCAGCAAAGCCGGGACTAGACCTTTCGGGGAGCTGTTTTTT
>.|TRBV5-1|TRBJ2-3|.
CASSLGQGGTDTQYF
TGCGCCAGCAGCTTGGGTCAAGGGGGGACAGATACGCAGTATTTT
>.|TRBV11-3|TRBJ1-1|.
CASSSTGRTEAFF
TGTGCCAGCAGCTCAACAGGGCGCACTGAAGCTTTCTTT
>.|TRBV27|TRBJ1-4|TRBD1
CASSPGQGRTNEKLFF
TGTGCCAGCAGTCCCGGACAGGGGAGGACTAATGAAAAACTGTTTTTT
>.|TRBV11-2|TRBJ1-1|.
CASSMIVGNTEAFF
TGTGCCAGCAGCATGATAGTGGGGAACACTGAAGCTTTCTTT